This TCR beta chain was sequenced during a study of blood T cell repertoires in COVID-19. Study-wide background: Both acute and convalescent COVID-19 samples were obtained from the United States, Italy and Spain. T cells, B-cell-depleted T cells, or PBMCs supplied cDNA or gDNA.

Authors' processing steps: From reference gene primer amplification, estimates of nucleated cell counts were derived. Clones were read by immunoSEQ multiplex PCR, and TCRdb kept only the in-frame ones, dropping some. The V and J calls and clone size come from that table; D and trimming were worked out from the DNA. Of some 180,000 clones in the sample, roughly 85% are singletons; the top ten hold less than 9%. The clonotype originates from a woman aged 55-70 years with acute or convalescent COVID-19. Material for sequencing was peripheral blood.

CDR3 residues: CASSISHNTYEQYF. The CDR3 DNA sequence: TGTGCCAGTAGTATTTCACACAATACCTACGAGCAGTACTTC. This chain links TRBV19 with TRBJ2-7; D ambiguous. Trimming took 3 bases from V and 2 from J, leaving 11 bases between them. Germline CDR1 reads LNHDA; CDR2 reads SQIVND (reference sequence). There are 14 residues in the CDR3.